Following are 27 T cell receptor beta chains from one sample sequenced in a study of blood T cell repertoires in COVID-19. The repertoire was sequenced with immunoSEQ multiplex PCR; TCRdb's copy has only in-frame clones and lacks some. The data hold about 240,000 clones, with roughly 86% observed a single time. The specimen was peripheral blood. These receptors originate from a woman younger than 45 with acute or convalescent COVID-19.

CDR3 in DNA: TGTGCCAGTAGTATAGCGAGGACAGGTACCGGGGAGCTGTTTTTT. Amino acids: CASSIARTGTGELFF. The chain recombines TRBV19 with TRBJ2-2, with TRBD1 identical over 7 bases. V trimming: 1 base; J trimming: 5 bases; junction bases outside the gene matches: 4. From germline, CDR1 is LNHDA and CDR2 SQIVND (reference sequence). There are 15 residues in the CDR3. Based on the CDR3 plus reference TRBV19 and TRBJ2-2, the full variable domain is DGGITQSPKYLFRKEGQNVTLSCEQNLNHDAMYWYRQDPGQGLRLIYYSQIVNDFQKGDIAEGYSVSREKKESFPLTVTSAQKNPTAFYLCASSIARTGTGELFFGEGSRLTVL.

The chain joins TRBV4-2 to TRBJ2-1, with 8 bases lining up with TRBD2. J gave up 5 bases and V 4 bases, and 7 bases lay outside the gene matches. The CDR3 runs to 15 residues. Looked up from germline, CDR1 is LGHNA and CDR2 is YNFKEQ. The CDR3 reads CASSPISGTNNEQFF. The CDR3 coding sequence is TGTGCCAGCAGCCCGATTAGCGGGACGAACAATGAGCAGTTCTTC.

The CDR3 DNA is TGTGCCAGCAGTGGCGGGTTAGCTCTGAACACTGAAGCTTTCTTT. It translates to CASSGGLALNTEAFF. The V gene is TRBV27, the J gene TRBJ1-1; D is uncertain. Germline V gene data show CDR1 as MNHEY and CDR2 as SMNVEV (reference sequence). The V end was cut by 5 bases, the J end by 0 bases, with 13 bases between. CDR3 length: 15 amino acids.

CDR3 in amino acids: CASRGSGQGYNEQFF. CDR3 coding DNA: TGTGCCAGCCGGGGTTCGGGACAGGGCTACAATGAGCAGTTCTTC. V gene TRBV6-5 combines with J gene TRBJ2-1, with 9 bases that match TRBD1. V shed 8 bases, J shed 3 bases, and the junction held 8 bases outside the gene matches. The CDR3 extends over 15 amino acids. Germline V gene lookup returns CDR1 MNHEY and CDR2 SVGAGI.

J is TRBJ2-7 and V is TRBV7-2; 10 nucleotides match TRBD2. V was clipped by 1 base and J by 5 bases; unmatched bases: 5. This CDR3 contains 15 residues. The V gene's germline CDR1 is SGHTA and CDR2 FQGNSA. The CDR3 protein is CASSLGLAGVHEQYF. CDR3 bases: TGTGCCAGCAGCTTAGGGCTAGCGGGAGTACACGAGCAGTACTTC. Drawing the rest from reference TRBV7-2 and TRBJ2-7, the complete variable domain is GAGVSQSPSNKVTEKGKDVELRCDPISGHTALYWYRQSLGQGLEFLIYFQGNSAPDKSGLPSDRFSAERTGGSVSTLTIQRTQQEDSAVYLCASSLGLAGVHEQYFGPGTRLTVT.

V is TRBV6-5 and J is TRBJ1-6, with 8 bases that match TRBD1. CDR1 is MNHEY and CDR2 is SVGAGI in the germline V gene. The CDR3 runs 12 residues. The J segment lost 10 bases and the V segment lost 7 bases, leaving 3 bases of the junction unmatched. CDR3 DNA: TGTGCCAGCAATGGACAGGGCTCACCCCTCCACTTT. It encodes CASNGQGSPLHF.

This chain links TRBV12-3 or TRBV12-4 with TRBJ1-6, with a tentative D call TRBD1 (5 bases). Between the trimmed V and J ends, which lost 1 base and 14 bases, there was a span of 6 bases. The CDR3 has 11 residues. The CDR3 sequence: CASSLGGALHF. The CDR3, as DNA: TGTGCCAGCAGTTTAGGGGGGGCCCTCCACTTT.

The rearrangement joins TRBV12-3 or TRBV12-4 to TRBJ1-2, with TRBD1 identical over 7 bases. There are 13 residues in the CDR3. V shed 6 bases, J shed 8 bases, and the junction held 9 bases outside the gene matches. The CDR3 loop reads CASSGDRVGGYTF. CDR3 nucleotide sequence: TGTGCCAGCAGCGGAGACAGGGTCGGGGGCTACACCTTC.

This clone was detected only a few times. Written as DNA, the CDR3 is TGTGCCAGCAGATCACGACTAGCGGGAGATTACGAGCAGTACTTC. Its translation is CASRSRLAGDYEQYF. The chain carries TRBV7-2 and TRBJ2-7; 12 bases fit TRBD2. V trimming: 6 bases; J trimming: 4 bases; junction bases outside the gene matches: 7. The CDR3 has 15 residues. Germline CDR1 SGHTA, CDR2 FQGNSA.

This rearrangement joins TRBV5-5 to TRBJ2-5, with D uncertain. This CDR3 has 14 residues. V lost 2 bases, J lost 2 bases, and 10 bases lay in between. Looked up from germline, CDR1 is SGHKS and CDR2 is YYEKEE (reference sequence). CDR3 residues: CASSFSGRQETQYF. CDR3 bases: TGTGCCAGCAGCTTTTCGGGTAGACAAGAGACCCAGTACTTC.

The chain uses TRBV27 and TRBJ2-7; maybe TRBD1 (5 bases). There are 14 residues in the CDR3. With 6 bases removed from V and 5 bases from J, the gap between germline ends came to 17 bases. Germline V CDR1 and CDR2: MNHEY, SMNVEV (reference sequence). The DNA for the CDR3 is TGTGCCAGCAGCTGGCAGGGATACGGCCACGAGCAGTACTTC. This codes for CASSWQGYGHEQYF.

The chain has TRBV9 and TRBJ1-5, with D hard to call. Germline assignment: CDR1 SGDLS and CDR2 YYNGEE. The CDR3 consists of 14 residues. With 4 bases removed from V and 0 bases from J, the gap between germline ends came to 8 bases. CDR3 sequence: CASSSTDSNQPQHF. CDR3 DNA: TGTGCCAGCAGCTCAACAGATAGCAATCAGCCCCAGCATTTT.

The chain has TRBV7-2 and TRBJ2-7; a weak D match, TRBD2 (5 bases). Trimming stripped 2 bases from V and 5 bases from J, with 13 bases between. Germline CDR1 SGHTA, CDR2 FQGNSA. The CDR3 consists of 14 residues. The DNA of the CDR3 is TGTGCCAGCAGCTTAAGAGGTGTGAGGGACGAGCAGTACTTC. Its protein is CASSLRGVRDEQYF. Full variable domain (remainder filled in from reference TRBV7-2 and TRBJ2-7): GAGVSQSPSNKVTEKGKDVELRCDPISGHTALYWYRQSLGQGLEFLIYFQGNSAPDKSGLPSDRFSAERTGGSVSTLTIQRTQQEDSAVYLCASSLRGVRDEQYFGPGTRLTVT.

For the CDR3, the DNA is TGTGCCAGCAGCGTAGTGCCAGCGGGCTCCTACAATGAGCAGTTCTTC. Translating gives CASSVVPAGSYNEQFF. The genes are TRBV9 and TRBJ2-1; possibly TRBD2 for D (6 bases). The CDR3 sequence is 16 residues long. The germline V and J ends were trimmed by 0 bases and 0 bases, with 10 bases remaining between them. Germline V CDR1 and CDR2: SGDLS, YYNGEE. The full variable domain, in which reference TRBV9 and TRBJ2-1 provide the parts outside the CDR3, is DSGVTQTPKHLITATGQRVTLRCSPRSGDLSVYWYQQSLDQGLQFLIQYYNGEERAKGNILERFSAQQFPDLHSELNLSSLELGDSALYFCASSVVPAGSYNEQFFGPGTRLTVL.

This chain uses TRBV11-3 with TRBJ2-5, with TRBD1 matching 10 bases. This CDR3 comprises 15 residues. Germline CDR1 reads SGHNT; CDR2 reads YENEEA. With V trimmed by 1 base and J by 4 bases, 3 bases remained unmatched. In nucleotides, the CDR3 is TGTGCCAGCAGCTTAGCCCGGACAGGGGGAGAGACCCAGTACTTC. Translating gives CASSLARTGGETQYF.

The gene calls are TRBV6-6 and TRBJ2-3; TRBD2 matches at 11 bases. The CDR3 extends over 15 amino acids. V lost 7 bases, J lost 2 bases, and 5 bases stayed unmatched. Germline values: CDR1 MNHNY, CDR2 SVGAGI (reference sequence). The CDR3 DNA reads as TGTGCCAGCACCAAACTAGCGGGAGTCACAGATACGCAGTATTTT. It yields the protein CASTKLAGVTDTQYF.

The V call is TRBV7-8, the J call TRBJ1-1; D call uncertain. The germline CDR1 and CDR2 sequences are SGHVS and FQNEAQ. There are 14 residues in the CDR3. The germline V and J ends were trimmed by 5 bases and 0 bases, with 10 bases remaining between them. The CDR3 nucleotides read TGTGCCAGCAGCCCCCGCGGTTTGAACACTGAAGCTTTCTTT. It is translated as CASSPRGLNTEAFF.

The genes are TRBV19 and TRBJ2-3; 9 nucleotides match TRBD1. V lost 4 bases, J lost 6 bases, and 2 bases stayed unmatched. Germline V gives CDR1 LNHDA, CDR2 SQIVND (reference sequence). This CDR3 has 13 residues. The CDR3 sequence: CASSTQGADTQYF. The DNA for the CDR3 is TGTGCCAGTAGTACACAGGGGGCCGATACGCAGTATTTT.

V is TRBV5-3 and J is TRBJ1-2; maybe TRBD1 (6 bases). TRBV5-3 is designated an ORF whose function remains uncertain. V was clipped by 3 bases and J by 6 bases, with 15 bases between them. The CDR3 runs 14 residues. CDR3 region: CARSWTVREHGYTF. CDR3 DNA: TGTGCCAGAAGCTGGACAGTACGAGAGCATGGCTACACCTTC.

The gene calls are TRBV6-2 or TRBV6-3 and TRBJ2-7; TRBD2 matches 14 bases. V shed 5 bases, J shed 2 bases, and the junction held 8 bases outside the gene matches. Germline V gene data show CDR1 as MNHEY and CDR2 as SVGEGT. The CDR3 consists of 17 residues. The CDR3 DNA is TGTGCCAGCAGTAGGCCGGGACTAGCGGGAGTTCCCTACGAGCAGTACTTC. Translated: CASSRPGLAGVPYEQYF.

The CDR3: CASSQASGLAVYEQYF. The CDR3 DNA follows: TGTGCCAGCAGCCAAGCCTCGGGACTAGCGGTCTACGAGCAGTACTTC. The chain carries TRBV3-1 (or the pseudogene TRBV3-2) and TRBJ2-7, with 11 nucleotides matching TRBD2. Looked up from germline, CDR1 is LGHDT and CDR2 is YNNKEL (reference sequence). The CDR3 spans 16 residues. V lost 1 base to trimming and J lost 3 bases; unmatched junction nucleotides: 5.

V usage is TRBV24-1 and J usage is TRBJ2-1; 8 bases match TRBD1. The germline CDR1 and CDR2 sequences are KGHDR and SFDVKD. CDR3 size: 14 residues. With V trimmed by 3 bases and J by 6 bases, 3 bases remained unmatched. The CDR3 sequence is CATSDPGTGNEQFF. CDR3 nucleotide sequence: TGTGCCACCAGTGATCCCGGGACAGGCAATGAGCAGTTCTTC.

There are a few counts of this clone. The chain combines TRBV19 with TRBJ1-4; unclear D gene. CDR3 length: 18 residues. Germline V gives CDR1 LNHDA, CDR2 SQIVND (reference sequence). Trimming pared 4 bases from V and 0 bases from J, leaving 18 bases between. In DNA, the CDR3 is TGTGCCAGTAGTAAAGGTGGTCGGAGCGTTGCAACTAATGAAAAACTGTTTTTT. Protein sequence: CASSKGGRSVATNEKLFF.

A single count supports this clone. The CDR3: CASLIADTQYF. The CDR3 coding sequence is TGTGCCAGCCTCATAGCAGATACGCAGTATTTT. The chain uses TRBV7-6 and TRBJ2-3; D gene ambiguous. There are 11 residues in the CDR3. With 8 bases removed from V and 4 bases from J, the gap between germline ends came to 7 bases. Germline V gives CDR1 SGHVS, CDR2 FNYEAQ.

CDR3 amino acids: CASSFLAGDGELFF. CDR3 sequence (DNA): TGTGCCAGCAGCTTCCTAGCGGGAGACGGGGAGCTGTTTTTT. This chain connects TRBV7-9 to TRBJ2-2, with 10 bases identical to TRBD2. Germline V gives CDR1 SEHNR, CDR2 FQNEAQ (reference sequence). With 3 bases clipped from V and 7 bases from J, the junction kept 2 bases outside the gene matches. This CDR3 has 14 residues.

The chain carries TRBV19 and TRBJ1-5; TRBD1 might be the D (5 bases). CDR1 is LNHDA, CDR2 SQIVND, per germline (reference sequence). The CDR3 has 15 residues. V lost 5 bases to trimming and J lost 0 bases, with 11 bases between them. The CDR3 DNA reads TGTGCCAGTAGTTCTTTCGGGGGTAGCAATCAGCCCCAGCATTTT. The encoded protein is CASSSFGGSNQPQHF.

This chain connects TRBV12-3 or TRBV12-4 to TRBJ2-7; the match to TRBD2 covers 7 bases. V was pared by 7 bases and J by 1 base, with 4 bases of the junction left unmatched. The CDR3 sequence is 13 residues long. The CDR3 spells CASKLRGSYEQYF. The CDR3 DNA sequence: TGTGCCAGCAAATTGCGGGGGTCCTACGAGCAGTACTTC.